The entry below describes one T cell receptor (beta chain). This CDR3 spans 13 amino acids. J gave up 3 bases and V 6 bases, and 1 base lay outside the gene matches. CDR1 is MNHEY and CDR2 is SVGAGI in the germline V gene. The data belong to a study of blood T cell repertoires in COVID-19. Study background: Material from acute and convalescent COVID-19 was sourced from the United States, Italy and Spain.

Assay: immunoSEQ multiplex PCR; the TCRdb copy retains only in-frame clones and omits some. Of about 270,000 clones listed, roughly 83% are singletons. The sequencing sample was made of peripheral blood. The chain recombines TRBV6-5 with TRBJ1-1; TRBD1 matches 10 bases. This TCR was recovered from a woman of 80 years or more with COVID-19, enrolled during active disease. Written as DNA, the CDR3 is TGTGCCAGCAGGGACAGGGGGGACACTGAAGCTTTCTTT. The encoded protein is CASRDRGDTEAFF.